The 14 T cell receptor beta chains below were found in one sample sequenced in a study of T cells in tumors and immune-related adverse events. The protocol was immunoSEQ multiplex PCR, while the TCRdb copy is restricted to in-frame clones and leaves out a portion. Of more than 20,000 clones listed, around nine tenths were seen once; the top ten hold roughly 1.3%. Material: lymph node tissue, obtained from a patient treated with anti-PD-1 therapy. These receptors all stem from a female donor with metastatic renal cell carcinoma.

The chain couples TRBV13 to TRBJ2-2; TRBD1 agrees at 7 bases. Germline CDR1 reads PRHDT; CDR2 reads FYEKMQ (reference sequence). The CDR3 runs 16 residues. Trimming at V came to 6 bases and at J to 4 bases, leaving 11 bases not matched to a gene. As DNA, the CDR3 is TGTGCCAGCAGGCCACTGAGAGGGGGCTCCACCGGGGAGCTGTTTTTT. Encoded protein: CASRPLRGGSTGELFF.

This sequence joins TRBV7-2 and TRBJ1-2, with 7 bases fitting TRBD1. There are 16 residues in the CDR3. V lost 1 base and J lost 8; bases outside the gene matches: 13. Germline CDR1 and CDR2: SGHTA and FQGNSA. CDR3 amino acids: CASSLDPTTGAPGYTF. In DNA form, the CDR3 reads TGTGCCAGCAGCTTAGACCCAACCACAGGGGCCCCGGGCTACACCTTC.

The CDR3 nucleotides are TGTGCCAGCAGCGCAAGGACAGGGGTTTTCACAGATACGCAGTATTTT. Protein sequence: CASSARTGVFTDTQYF. This rearrangement joins TRBV9 to TRBJ2-3, with TRBD1 matching 9 bases. V gave up 3 bases and J gave up 2 bases; unmatched junction bases: 7. CDR1 is SGDLS and CDR2 is YYNGEE in the germline V gene. This CDR3 comprises 16 residues.

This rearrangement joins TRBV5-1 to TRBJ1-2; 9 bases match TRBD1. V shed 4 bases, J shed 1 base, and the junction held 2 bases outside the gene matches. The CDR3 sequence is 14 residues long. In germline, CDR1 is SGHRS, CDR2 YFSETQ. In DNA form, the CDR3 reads TGCGCCAGCAGCCTGGACAGGGGTAACTATGGCTACACCTTC. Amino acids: CASSLDRGNYGYTF.

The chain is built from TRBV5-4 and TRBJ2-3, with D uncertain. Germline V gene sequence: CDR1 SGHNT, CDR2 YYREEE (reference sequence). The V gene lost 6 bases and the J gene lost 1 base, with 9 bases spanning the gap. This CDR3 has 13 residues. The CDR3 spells CASTAAGTDTQYF. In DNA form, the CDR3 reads TGTGCCAGCACCGCGGCTGGCACAGATACGCAGTATTTT.

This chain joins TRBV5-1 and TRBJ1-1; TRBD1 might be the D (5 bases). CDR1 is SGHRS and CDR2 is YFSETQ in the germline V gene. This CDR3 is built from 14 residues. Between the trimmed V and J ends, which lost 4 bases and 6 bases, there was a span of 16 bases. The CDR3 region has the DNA TGCGCCAGCAGCCCCGGGGGAGGTTCCGCTGAAGCTTTCTTT. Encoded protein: CASSPGGGSAEAFF.

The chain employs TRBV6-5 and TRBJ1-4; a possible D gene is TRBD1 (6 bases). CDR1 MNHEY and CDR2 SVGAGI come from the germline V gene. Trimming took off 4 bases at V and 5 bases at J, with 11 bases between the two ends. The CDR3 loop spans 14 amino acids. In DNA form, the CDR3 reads TGTGCCAGCAGTTTACAGGGCCCCAATGAAAAACTGTTTTTT. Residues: CASSLQGPNEKLFF.

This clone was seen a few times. CDR3 sequence (DNA): TGCGCCAGCAGCCCGAGCACAGGAGGTACCTACAATGAGCAGTTCTTC. Residues: CASSPSTGGTYNEQFF. J is TRBJ2-1 and V is TRBV4-3, with D possibly called TRBD1 or TRBD2 (5 bases each). V lost 4 bases and J lost 2, with 15 bases in between. Germline CDR1 and CDR2: LGHNA and YSLEER. CDR3 length: 16 amino acids.

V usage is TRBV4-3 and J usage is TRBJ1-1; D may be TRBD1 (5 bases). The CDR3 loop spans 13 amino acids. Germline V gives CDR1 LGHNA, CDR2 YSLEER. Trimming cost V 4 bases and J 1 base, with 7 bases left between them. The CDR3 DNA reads TGCGCCAGCAGCCTGAGGGGGAACACTGAAGCTTTCTTT. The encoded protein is CASSLRGNTEAFF.

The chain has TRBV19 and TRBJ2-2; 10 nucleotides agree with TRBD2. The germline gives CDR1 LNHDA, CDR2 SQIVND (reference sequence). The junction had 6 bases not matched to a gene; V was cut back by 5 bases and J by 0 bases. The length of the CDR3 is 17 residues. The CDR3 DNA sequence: TGTGCCAGTAGTTACGGACTAGCGGTAGCGAACACCGGGGAGCTGTTTTTT. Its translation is CASSYGLAVANTGELFF. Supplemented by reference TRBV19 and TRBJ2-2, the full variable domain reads DGGITQSPKYLFRKEGQNVTLSCEQNLNHDAMYWYRQDPGQGLRLIYYSQIVNDFQKGDIAEGYSVSREKKESFPLTVTSAQKNPTAFYLCASSYGLAVANTGELFFGEGSRLTVL.

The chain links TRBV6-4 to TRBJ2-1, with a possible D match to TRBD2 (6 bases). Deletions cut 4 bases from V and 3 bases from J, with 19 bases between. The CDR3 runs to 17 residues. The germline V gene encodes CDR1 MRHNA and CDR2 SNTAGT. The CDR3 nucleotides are TGTGCCAGCAGTGCGTCTCGGACTAACTACGGCTACAATGAGCAGTTCTTC. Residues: CASSASRTNYGYNEQFF.

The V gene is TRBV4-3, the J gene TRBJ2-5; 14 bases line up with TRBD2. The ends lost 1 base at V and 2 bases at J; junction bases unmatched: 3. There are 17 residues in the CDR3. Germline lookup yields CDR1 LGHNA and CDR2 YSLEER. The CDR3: CASSQGLAGGRQETQYF. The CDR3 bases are TGCGCCAGCAGCCAAGGACTAGCGGGGGGGCGTCAAGAGACCCAGTACTTC.

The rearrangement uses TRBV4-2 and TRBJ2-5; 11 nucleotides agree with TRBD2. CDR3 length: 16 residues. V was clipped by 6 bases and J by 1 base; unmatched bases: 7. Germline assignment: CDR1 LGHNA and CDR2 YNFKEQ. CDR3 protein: CASSSPSGGIQETQYF. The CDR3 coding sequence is TGTGCCAGCAGTTCACCTAGCGGGGGGATCCAAGAGACCCAGTACTTC.

The DNA for the CDR3 is TGTGCCAGCAGCTTAGGTCTAGCGGGGGATCAAGAGACCCAGTACTTC. It translates to CASSLGLAGDQETQYF. The chain recombines TRBV7-7 with TRBJ2-5; 10 bases line up with TRBD2. The V gene end was trimmed by 1 base and the J gene end by 2 bases; junction bases not matched to a gene: 4. Germline V gene lookup returns CDR1 SSHAT and CDR2 FNYEAQ (reference sequence). The CDR3 contains 16 residues.